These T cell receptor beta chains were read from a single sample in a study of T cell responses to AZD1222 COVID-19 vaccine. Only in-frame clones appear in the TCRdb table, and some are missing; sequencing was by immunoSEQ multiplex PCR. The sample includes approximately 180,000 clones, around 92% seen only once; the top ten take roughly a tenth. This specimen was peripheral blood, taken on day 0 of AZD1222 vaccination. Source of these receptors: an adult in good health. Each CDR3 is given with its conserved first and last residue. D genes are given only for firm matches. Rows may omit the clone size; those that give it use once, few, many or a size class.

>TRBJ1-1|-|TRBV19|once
CASSIVGRGDTEAFF
TGTGCCAGTAGTATAGTTGGCCGGGGGGACACTGAAGCTTTCTTT
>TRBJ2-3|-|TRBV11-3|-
CASSLGEVDTQYF
TGTGCCAGCAGCCTTGGGGAGGTGGATACGCAGTATTTT
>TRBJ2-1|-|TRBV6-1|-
CASSELSTHNEQFF
TGTGCCAGCAGTGAATTAAGCACCCACAATGAGCAGTTCTTC
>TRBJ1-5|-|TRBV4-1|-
CASSQDWMGPKDNQPQHF
TGCGCCAGCAGCCAAGATTGGATGGGACCGAAAGACAATCAGCCCCAGCATTTT
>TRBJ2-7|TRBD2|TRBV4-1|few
CASSQEGTSGYYEQYF
TGCGCCAGCAGCCAAGAAGGGACTAGCGGTTACTACGAGCAGTACTTC
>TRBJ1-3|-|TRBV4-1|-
CASSQEADGNTIYF
TGCGCCAGCAGCCAAGAGGCGGATGGAAACACCATATATTTT
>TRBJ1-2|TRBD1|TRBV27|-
CASSQTGGIVGGYTF
TGTGCCAGCAGTCAGACAGGGGGCATAGTAGGAGGCTACACCTTC
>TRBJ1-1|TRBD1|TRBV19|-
CASSVWDRENTEAFF
TGTGCCAGTAGTGTATGGGACAGGGAAAACACTGAAGCTTTCTTT
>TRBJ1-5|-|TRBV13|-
CASSLGDREKPQHF
TGTGCCAGCAGCTTAGGAGACCGCGAAAAGCCCCAGCATTTT
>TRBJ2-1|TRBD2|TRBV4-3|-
CASSQEWSSGGPPYNEQFF
TGCGCCAGCAGCCAAGAGTGGTCGAGCGGGGGCCCCCCATACAATGAGCAGTTCTTC